This TCR beta chain was sequenced for a study of early T cells in non-severe SARS-CoV-2 infection. Study-level information: Chains were unpaired, as sequencing was done on bulk RNA from unsorted whole blood.

Study-level findings and limits: Private and CD4 specificities were missed by VDJdb matching, which favored anti-spike CD8 responses.

A single record per CDR3 protein comes from TCRdb applying MiXCR to the 5' RACE reads. The sample has 30,000 to 40,000 distinct CDR3 sequences; over 4.5% are singletons. For this clonotype: The antigen is unknown.

The sample taken for sequencing was whole blood. The origin of this receptor is an adult who was a healthcare worker with PCR-confirmed SARS-CoV-2 infection or an uninfected control (not recorded which).

The CDR3 sequence is CASTEPVNTEAFF. The CDR3 DNA is TGTGCCAGCACGGAACCAGTGAACACTGAAGCTTTCTTT. The V gene is TRBV6-2 or TRBV6-3, the J gene TRBJ1-1; D is uncertain. The length of the CDR3 is 13 residues. From germline, CDR1 is MNHEY and CDR2 SVGEGT. V shed 7 bases and J shed 0 bases, with 9 bases lying between them.